This T cell receptor beta chain was recorded in a study of blood T cell repertoires in COVID-19. As for the study in general: T cells, B-cell-depleted T cells, or PBMCs provided the cDNA or gDNA that served as material.

Authors' processing steps: Amplification with reference gene primers provided the estimates of nucleated cell counts. The method was immunoSEQ multiplex PCR; TCRdb's version includes in-frame clones alone and lacks a portion of them. The V and J calls and the clone size are those of that table, but D and trimming were determined from the DNA. This table holds roughly 250,000 clones, under 95% found once. Those enrolled, adults aged 18 to 89 years, came from about two dozen US areas. This CDR3 comprises 13 residues. The V end was cut by 4 bases, the J end by 5 bases, with 10 bases between. The germline V gene has CDR1 SGHRS and CDR2 YFSETQ.

The chain recombines TRBV5-1 with TRBJ2-1; TRBD2 is a possible D gene (5 bases). The TCR sequence derives from a woman in her thirties or forties with acute COVID-19. The sequenced sample was PBMCs or T cells enriched from blood (not recorded which). The chain's CDR3 is CASSHHGDNEQFF. For the CDR3, the DNA is TGCGCCAGCAGCCATCACGGGGACAATGAGCAGTTCTTC.